The 20 T cell receptor beta chains below all came from one sample that was sequenced in a study of cytomegalovirus exposure and HLA in healthy donors. Only in-frame clones appear in the TCRdb table, and some are missing; sequencing was by immunoSEQ multiplex PCR. The data show approximately 88,000 clones, 80% to 85% seen once. The sample was PBMCs. The receptors here all came from a woman younger than 35 in good health and CMV-seropositive.

The V gene is TRBV28, the J gene TRBJ1-4; D gene ambiguous. Between the trimmed V and J ends, which lost 3 bases and 8 bases, there was a span of 4 bases. Germline V lookup: CDR1 MDHEN, CDR2 SYDVKM. This CDR3 contains 11 residues. The CDR3 loop is CASSFREKLFF. The CDR3 nucleotides are TGTGCCAGCAGTTTCAGGGAAAAACTGTTTTTT.

The chain is built from TRBV29-1 and TRBJ2-3; D may be TRBD2 (7 bases). Germline CDR1 SQVTM, CDR2 ANQGSEA. The V end was cut by 6 bases, the J end by 2 bases, with 12 bases between. The CDR3 has 13 residues. The CDR3 DNA is TGCAGCGTAGGGGGGGCGGACACAGATACGCAGTATTTT. Protein sequence: CSVGGADTDTQYF.

This sequence joins TRBV14 and TRBJ1-2, with 9 bases that match TRBD1. Trimming took 4 bases from V and 6 from J; bases not matched to a gene: 9. Germline-derived CDR1 and CDR2 are SGHDN and FVKESK. The CDR3 is made up of 15 amino acids. The CDR3 region is CASSPTGGRINGYTF. In DNA form, the CDR3 reads TGTGCCAGCAGCCCGACAGGGGGTCGGATAAATGGCTACACCTTC. The whole variable domain, filled in from reference TRBV14 and TRBJ1-2, reads EAGVTQFPSHSVIEKGQTVTLRCDPISGHDNLYWYRRVMGKEIKFLLHFVKESKQDESGMPNNRFLAERTGGTYSTLKVQPAELEDSGVYFCASSPTGGRINGYTFGSGTRLTVV.

The chain joins TRBV6-4 to TRBJ2-3, with 11 positions matching TRBD2. J gave up 1 base and V 3 bases, and 3 bases lay outside the gene matches. Germline V gene sequence: CDR1 MRHNA, CDR2 SNTAGT. CDR3 length: 16 amino acids. The CDR3 reads CASSELAGEGTDTQYF. In DNA form, the CDR3 reads TGTGCCAGCAGTGAACTAGCGGGGGAGGGCACAGATACGCAGTATTTT.

The chain uses TRBV2 and TRBJ2-5; D is perhaps TRBD1 (5 bases). Per germline, CDR1 SNHLY and CDR2 FYNNEI. Trimming removed 8 bases at V and 2 bases at J, with 12 bases between. The CDR3 is made up of 13 amino acids. In nucleotides, the CDR3 is TGTGCCAGCGGGGCCATACAACAAGAGACCCAGTACTTC. It specifies CASGAIQQETQYF. Together with reference TRBV2 and TRBJ2-5, the CDR3 gives the full variable domain: EPEVTQTPSHQVTQMGQEVILRCVPISNHLYFYWYRQILGQKVEFLVSFYNNEISEKSEIFDDQFSVERPDGSNFTLKIRSTKLEDSAMYFCASGAIQQETQYFGPGTRLLVL.

The chain carries TRBV10-2 and TRBJ1-2, with TRBD1 matching over 9 bases. Germline-derived CDR1 and CDR2 are WSHSY and SAAADI. V gave up 6 bases and J gave up 5 bases; unmatched junction bases: 7. This CDR3 has 14 amino acids. CDR3 nucleotide sequence: TGCGCCAGCAGCCCCGGGACAGGGCCTTATGGCTACACCTTC. It specifies CASSPGTGPYGYTF.

CDR3: CASTGDREINIQYF. Written as DNA, the CDR3 is TGTGCCAGCACGGGGGATAGAGAAATAAACATTCAGTACTTC. The chain links TRBV28 to TRBJ2-4; D is possibly TRBD2 (6 bases). The CDR3 covers 14 residues. Trimming took off 7 bases at V and 6 bases at J, with 16 bases between the two ends. The germline gives CDR1 MDHEN, CDR2 SYDVKM.

The chain employs TRBV9 and TRBJ1-2; possibly TRBD1 for D (6 bases). This CDR3 is built from 12 residues. V was cut by 4 bases and J by 13 bases, with 17 bases left in between. Germline V gene lookup returns CDR1 SGDLS and CDR2 YYNGEE. CDR3 amino acids: CASSRGAGLSTF. The CDR3 region has the DNA TGTGCCAGCAGCCGGGGGGCAGGGTTGTCCACCTTC.

V and J are TRBV6-5 and TRBJ1-2; no clear D. Germline assignment: CDR1 MNHEY and CDR2 SVGAGI. The V end lost 8 bases, the J end lost 1 base, and 11 bases lay between the germline ends. The CDR3 runs to 13 residues. The CDR3 here is CASGRRDNYGYTF. CDR3 coding DNA: TGTGCCAGCGGCCGTCGGGATAACTATGGCTACACCTTC.

The V gene is TRBV27, the J gene TRBJ1-2; the D gene is possibly TRBD1 (5 bases). Trimming shortened V by 4 bases and J by 2 bases, and 17 bases separated the two germline ends. Looked up from germline, CDR1 is MNHEY and CDR2 is SMNVEV (reference sequence). The CDR3 consists of 16 residues. The CDR3: CASSWGGRALNYGYTF. DNA of the CDR3: TGTGCCAGCAGTTGGGGGGGTCGGGCCCTAAACTATGGCTACACCTTC.

The genes are TRBV5-1 and TRBJ2-5; 9 nucleotides line up with TRBD1. V lost 4 bases and J lost 4; bases outside the gene matches: 11. The V gene's germline CDR1 is SGHRS and CDR2 YFSETQ. The CDR3 loop spans 16 amino acids. CDR3 sequence reads: CASSPKTGGLGETQYF. CDR3 sequence (DNA): TGCGCCAGCAGCCCCAAGACAGGGGGTCTAGGAGAGACCCAGTACTTC.

This clone was seen only once. The chain carries TRBV19 and TRBJ2-1, with D tentatively TRBD2 (6 bases). Germline CDR1 is LNHDA and CDR2 is SQIVND (reference sequence). CDR3 size: 12 residues. CDR3: CATRGMENEQFF. Here the CDR3 DNA reads TGTGCAACACGGGGGATGGAGAATGAGCAGTTCTTC.

This clone was picked up a small number of times. The chain links TRBV6-6 to TRBJ1-5; D is unresolved. Trimming cost V 7 bases and J 8 bases, with 9 bases left between them. Germline CDR1 is MNHNY and CDR2 is SVGAGI (reference sequence). The length of the CDR3 is 11 residues. CDR3 DNA sequence: TGTGCCAGCACCTTCGGGGAGCCCCAGCATTTT. This encodes CASTFGEPQHF.

The rearrangement uses TRBV11-2 and TRBJ1-5, with D possibly matching TRBD1 (5 bases). Trimming shortened V by 0 bases and J by 2 bases, and 8 bases separated the two germline ends. Looked up from germline, CDR1 is SGHAT and CDR2 is FQNNGV. The CDR3 runs to 15 residues. In DNA form, the CDR3 reads TGTGCCAGCAGCTTAGAAGCGGGGGGCAATCAGCCCCAGCATTTT. The encoded protein is CASSLEAGGNQPQHF.

The chain employs TRBV28 and TRBJ2-3; D remains unclear. Germline loops: CDR1 MDHEN, CDR2 SYDVKM. The CDR3 consists of 14 residues. The V end lost 5 bases, the J end lost 0 bases, and 9 bases lay between the germline ends. This CDR3 reads CASSPSRSTDTQYF. CDR3 coding DNA: TGTGCCAGCAGTCCCTCTCGGAGCACAGATACGCAGTATTTT.

This chain links TRBV7-6 with TRBJ2-2; 7 nucleotides match TRBD2. V dropped 5 bases and J dropped 6; count of bases not matched to a gene: 6. Germline V lookup: CDR1 SGHVS, CDR2 FNYEAQ. The length of the CDR3 is 14 residues. The CDR3 nucleotides are TGTGCCAGCAGCCTCGGGACTACCCCCGGGGAGCTGTTTTTT. Its translation: CASSLGTTPGELFF.

The chain links TRBV19 to TRBJ2-2; D might be TRBD1 (5 bases). The CDR3 has 14 amino acids. Germline CDR1 LNHDA, CDR2 SQIVND (reference sequence). Deletions cut 5 bases from V and 6 bases from J, with 13 bases between. CDR3 sequence reads: CASSRLRVSGELFF. In nucleotides, the CDR3 is TGTGCCAGTAGTCGGCTCAGGGTTTCCGGGGAGCTGTTTTTT.

The CDR3 bases are TGTGCCAGCTCAGAAACGGAAGAGACCCAGTACTTC. Its protein product is CASSETEETQYF. The chain carries TRBV18 and TRBJ2-5; D is undetermined. The V gene lost 5 bases and the J gene lost 3 bases, with 7 bases spanning the gap. Germline V gene data show CDR1 as KGHSH and CDR2 as LQKENI. The CDR3 extends over 12 amino acids.

The rearrangement joins TRBV7-2 to TRBJ2-7; D not certain. CDR3 size: 14 residues. Between the trimmed V and J ends, which lost 1 base and 6 bases, there was a span of 13 bases. Germline CDR1 is SGHTA and CDR2 is FQGNSA. CDR3 loop: CASSLGLRHGEQYF. As DNA, the CDR3 is TGTGCCAGCAGCTTAGGACTCCGTCATGGCGAGCAGTACTTC.

This chain links TRBV6-5 with TRBJ2-3; D is unresolved. V lost 5 bases to trimming and J lost 0 bases, with 3 bases between them. CDR1 and CDR2 from the germline V gene are MNHEY and SVGAGI. CDR3 length: 12 amino acids. The CDR3 bases are TGTGCCAGCAGTCAGAGCACAGATACGCAGTATTTT. This sequence encodes CASSQSTDTQYF.